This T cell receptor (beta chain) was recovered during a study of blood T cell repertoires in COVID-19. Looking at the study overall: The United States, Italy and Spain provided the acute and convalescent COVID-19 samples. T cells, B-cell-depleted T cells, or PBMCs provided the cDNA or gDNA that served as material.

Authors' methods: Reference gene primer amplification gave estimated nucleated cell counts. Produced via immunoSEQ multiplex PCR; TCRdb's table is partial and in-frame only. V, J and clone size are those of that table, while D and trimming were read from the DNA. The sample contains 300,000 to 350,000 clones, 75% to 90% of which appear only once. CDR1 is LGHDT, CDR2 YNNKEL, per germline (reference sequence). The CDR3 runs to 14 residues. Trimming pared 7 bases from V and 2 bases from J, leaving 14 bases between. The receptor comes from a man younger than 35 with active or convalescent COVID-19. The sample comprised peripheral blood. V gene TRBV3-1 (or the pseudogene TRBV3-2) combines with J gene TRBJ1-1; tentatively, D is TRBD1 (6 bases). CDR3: CASTRGGQNTEAFF. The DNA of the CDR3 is TGTGCCAGCACAAGGGGGGGGCAAAACACTGAAGCTTTCTTT.